The 26 T cell receptor beta chains listed next were all sequenced from one sample in a study of blood T cell repertoires in COVID-19. Only in-frame clones appear in the TCRdb table, and some are missing; sequencing was by immunoSEQ multiplex PCR. The sample comprises fewer than 250,000 clones, roughly 80% of which are singletons, and approximately 4.8% rests with the top ten. Sequenced sample: peripheral blood. The receptors were sampled from a woman between 70 and 85 years old with acute or convalescent COVID-19.

The chain links TRBV7-9 to TRBJ2-7; 7 nucleotides align to TRBD1. Trimming at V came to 2 bases and at J to 6 bases, leaving 7 bases not matched to a gene. Germline-derived CDR1 and CDR2 are SEHNR and FQNEAQ (reference sequence). This CDR3 has 14 residues. CDR3 DNA sequence: TGTGCCAGCAGCTTAAAGGAACAGGGGACCGAGCAGTACTTC. Translation: CASSLKEQGTEQYF. Full variable domain (remainder filled in from reference TRBV7-9 and TRBJ2-7): DTGVSQNPRHKITKRGQNVTFRCDPISEHNRLYWYRQTLGQGPEFLTYFQNEAQLEKSRLLSDRFSAERPKGSFSTLEIQRTEQGDSAMYLCASSLKEQGTEQYFGPGTRLTVT.

The chain joins TRBV28 to TRBJ2-7, with TRBD2 matching 14 bases. Germline trimming cut 2 bases from V and 0 bases from J; bases unmatched to any gene: 6. The CDR3 extends over 18 amino acids. Germline V CDR1 and CDR2: MDHEN, SYDVKM. The CDR3 DNA reads as TGTGCCAGCAGTTTAGGGACTAGCGGGGGCTCCAGCTCCTACGAGCAGTACTTC. It is translated as CASSLGTSGGSSSYEQYF.

The chain links TRBV5-1 to TRBJ1-3; D is ambiguous. Deletions cut 3 bases from V and 0 bases from J, with 10 bases between. Germline V gene lookup returns CDR1 SGHRS and CDR2 YFSETQ. The length of the CDR3 is 15 residues. CDR3 sequence reads: CASSSGEGSGNTIYF. The CDR3 bases are TGCGCCAGCAGCTCCGGGGAAGGCTCTGGAAACACCATATATTTT.

This clone is a singleton in its sample. The CDR3: CASSPRTGTNYGYTF. CDR3 in DNA: TGTGCCAGCAGCCCCCGGACAGGGACTAACTATGGCTACACCTTC. The V call is TRBV7-2, the J call TRBJ1-2, with 8 bases aligning to TRBD1. This CDR3 contains 15 residues. Trimming took 5 bases from V and 0 from J; bases not matched to a gene: 5. The germline gives CDR1 SGHTA, CDR2 FQGNSA.

This chain joins TRBV11-2 and TRBJ2-1; TRBD2 agrees at 8 bases. CDR1 is SGHAT, CDR2 FQNNGV, per germline. This CDR3 is 16 amino acids long. V dropped 6 bases and J dropped 5; count of bases not matched to a gene: 12. The chain's CDR3 is CASSPPGGNNHNEQFF. The CDR3 DNA is TGTGCCAGCAGTCCCCCGGGGGGGAATAATCACAATGAGCAGTTCTTC.

The chain joins TRBV9 to TRBJ2-1, with 9 bases that match TRBD2. Trimming removed 4 bases from V and 6 bases from J; junction bases left unmatched: 8. Germline V lookup: CDR1 SGDLS, CDR2 YYNGEE. This CDR3 comprises 15 residues. The CDR3 reads CASSSPAGGLNEQFF. As DNA, the CDR3 is TGTGCCAGCAGCTCCCCTGCGGGGGGGCTCAATGAGCAGTTCTTC. The complete variable domain, with remaining parts taken from reference TRBV9 and TRBJ2-1, reads DSGVTQTPKHLITATGQRVTLRCSPRSGDLSVYWYQQSLDQGLQFLIQYYNGEERAKGNILERFSAQQFPDLHSELNLSSLELGDSALYFCASSSPAGGLNEQFFGPGTRLTVL.

The V gene is TRBV5-1, the J gene TRBJ2-7; a possible D gene is TRBD2 (7 bases). Germline V gene sequence: CDR1 SGHRS, CDR2 YFSETQ. CDR3 length equals 14 residues. V was pared by 2 bases and J by 4 bases, with 13 bases between. The CDR3 coding sequence is TGCGCCAGCAGCTTAGAGGGGGGGCTGTACGAGCAGTACTTC. Protein product: CASSLEGGLYEQYF.

V usage is TRBV19 and J usage is TRBJ1-4, with D uncertain. The CDR3 covers 14 residues. Germline values: CDR1 LNHDA, CDR2 SQIVND (reference sequence). The V end was cut by 5 bases, the J end by 0 bases, with 7 bases between. In DNA, the CDR3 is TGTGCCAGTAGTTTAGCGGCAACTAATGAAAAACTGTTTTTT. Amino acid sequence: CASSLAATNEKLFF.

The J gene is TRBJ1-2, the V gene TRBV6-5; no clear D gene. Germline CDR1 reads MNHEY; CDR2 reads SVGAGI. This CDR3 spans 13 amino acids. Trimming removed 10 bases at V and 3 bases at J, with 15 bases between. The CDR3 sequence: CATTDVRDYGYTF. For the CDR3, the DNA is TGTGCCACCACCGATGTGCGGGACTATGGCTACACCTTC.

The rearrangement uses TRBV6-2 or TRBV6-3 and TRBJ1-5, with TRBD1 as a possible D gene (5 bases). This CDR3 contains 17 residues. Trimming pared 6 bases from V and 3 bases from J, leaving 21 bases between. Germline CDR1 and CDR2: MNHEY and SVGEGT. CDR3: CASSPTRLTDSNQPQHF. Written as DNA, the CDR3 is TGTGCCAGCAGCCCGACCCGGTTGACAGACTCCAATCAGCCCCAGCATTTT.

V and J are TRBV5-5 and TRBJ1-2; TRBD1 is a possible D gene (5 bases). From germline, CDR1 is SGHKS and CDR2 YYEKEE (reference sequence). V lost 4 bases to trimming and J lost 4 bases, with 17 bases between them. This CDR3 region has 15 residues. Here the CDR3 DNA reads TGTGCCAGCAGCCCCTGGGGGGGAGAGACCTATGGCTACACCTTC. Translation gives CASSPWGGETYGYTF.

This clone was detected only once. This rearrangement joins TRBV5-1 to TRBJ2-3; a weak D match, TRBD2 (6 bases). Trimming stripped 3 bases from V and 2 bases from J, with 13 bases between. Germline values: CDR1 SGHRS, CDR2 YFSETQ. The CDR3 contains 15 residues. This chain's CDR3 is CASSSRLAVTDTQYF. The CDR3 DNA reads TGCGCCAGCAGCTCAAGGTTAGCGGTCACAGATACGCAGTATTTT.

The chain carries TRBV6-6 and TRBJ1-1; 7 bases fit TRBD1. V lost 6 bases to trimming and J lost 5 bases; unmatched junction nucleotides: 9. Germline CDR1 reads MNHNY; CDR2 reads SVGAGI (reference sequence). CDR3 length equals 14 residues. CDR3 amino acids: CASSATGIRTEAFF. The CDR3 DNA reads as TGTGCCAGCAGCGCGACAGGGATACGGACTGAAGCTTTCTTT.

As regards this clone: The same CDR3 arises from other DNA sequences in this sample as well. V is TRBV12-3 or TRBV12-4 and J is TRBJ1-2, with TRBD1 matching 7 bases. This CDR3 contains 12 residues. Losses at the gene ends were 7 bases for V and 5 bases for J; bases not matched to a gene: 4. CDR3 DNA: TGTGCCAGCACCGGGACAGCGTATGGCTACACCTTC. Its protein product is CASTGTAYGYTF.

J is TRBJ1-3 and V is TRBV3-1 (or the pseudogene TRBV3-2), with unresolved D. V lost 6 bases, J lost 1 base, and 4 bases lay in between. Germline V CDR1 and CDR2: LGHDT, YNNKEL (reference sequence). CDR3 size: 12 residues. This chain's CDR3 is CASRQSGNTIYF. DNA for the CDR3: TGTGCCAGCAGGCAGTCTGGAAACACCATATATTTT.

On this clone itself: Other DNA sequences from this sample encode an identical CDR3 as well. The chain employs TRBV24-1 and TRBJ1-2; D not resolved. Germline CDR1 KGHDR, CDR2 SFDVKD. V lost 3 bases and J lost 5, with 6 bases in between. The CDR3 has 12 residues. CDR3 residues: CATSDPGYGYTF. The CDR3 region has the DNA TGTGCCACCAGTGATCCCGGTTATGGCTACACCTTC.

The chain is built from TRBV7-9 and TRBJ1-1, with 7 nucleotides matching TRBD1. Looked up from germline, CDR1 is SEHNR and CDR2 is FQNEAQ (reference sequence). The trim removed 6 bases at V and 5 bases at J, leaving 3 bases unmatched. The CDR3 runs 12 residues. CDR3 residues: CASRPQGTEAFF. CDR3 sequence (DNA): TGTGCCAGCAGGCCACAGGGGACTGAAGCTTTCTTT.

V is TRBV6-6 and J is TRBJ2-1; 8 positions match TRBD2. Germline V gene data show CDR1 as MNHNY and CDR2 as SVGAGI (reference sequence). The CDR3 is 17 residues long. V shed 5 bases, J shed 2 bases, and the junction held 11 bases outside the gene matches. CDR3 nucleotides: TGTGCCAGCAGTCAACCCTACGGGGGGGAACCCTACAATGAGCAGTTCTTC. Amino acids: CASSQPYGGEPYNEQFF.

The chain carries TRBV27 and TRBJ1-2; 8 bases are shared with TRBD1. The CDR3 extends over 14 amino acids. Germline CDR1 reads MNHEY; CDR2 reads SMNVEV (reference sequence). V dropped 2 bases and J dropped 6; count of bases not matched to a gene: 5. The CDR3 loop is CASSLGQGADGYTF. CDR3 DNA: TGTGCCAGCAGTTTAGGGCAGGGGGCCGATGGCTACACCTTC.

The gene calls are TRBV5-1 and TRBJ2-5; D unclear. CDR3 size: 14 residues. The V gene's germline CDR1 is SGHRS and CDR2 YFSETQ. V gave up 0 bases and J gave up 2 bases, with 8 bases separating them. The CDR3 loop is CASSLVALQETQYF. CDR3 sequence (DNA): TGCGCCAGCAGCTTGGTCGCTCTACAAGAGACCCAGTACTTC.

This clone turned up a few times. The chain links TRBV18 to TRBJ1-2; a possible D gene is TRBD1 (6 bases). The V and J ends lost 6 bases and 8 bases respectively, with 13 bases between them. The CDR3 extends over 12 amino acids. The germline V gene encodes CDR1 KGHSH and CDR2 LQKENI. CDR3 bases: TGTGCCAGCTCCAAGAACAGGGACGGCTACACCTTC. Translation gives CASSKNRDGYTF.

This chain uses TRBV18 with TRBJ2-1; TRBD1 aligns across 7 bases. The length of the CDR3 is 15 residues. In germline, CDR1 is KGHSH, CDR2 LQKENI. The ends lost 3 bases at V and 0 bases at J; junction bases unmatched: 2. The CDR3 spells CASSPGTVSYNEQFF. CDR3 nucleotides: TGTGCCAGCTCACCCGGGACAGTCTCCTACAATGAGCAGTTCTTC.

In nucleotides, the CDR3 is TGTGCCAGCAGCTTACAGTCTAATTCACCCCTCCACTTT. The encoded protein is CASSLQSNSPLHF. V and J are TRBV7-2 and TRBJ1-6; D not resolved. Germline V gives CDR1 SGHTA, CDR2 FQGNSA. The CDR3 is 13 amino acids. The V gene lost 2 bases and the J gene lost 6 bases, with 5 bases spanning the gap.

The J gene is TRBJ1-1, the V gene TRBV2, with TRBD1 matching over 8 bases. This CDR3 contains 13 residues. J lost 0 bases, V lost 11 bases, and 5 bases had no gene match. The germline CDR1 and CDR2 sequences are SNHLY and FYNNEI. The DNA of the CDR3 is TGTGCCGGTAGGACAGGGATGAACACTGAAGCTTTCTTT. Encoded protein: CAGRTGMNTEAFF.

V and J are TRBV5-1 and TRBJ2-2, with 9 bases aligning to TRBD2. This CDR3 is built from 17 residues. Trimming cost V 1 base and J 1 base; bases outside gene matches: 5. Germline values: CDR1 SGHRS, CDR2 YFSETQ. CDR3 amino acids: CASSLLLAGQNTGELFF. The CDR3 DNA reads as TGCGCCAGCAGCTTGTTGCTAGCGGGACAGAACACCGGGGAGCTGTTTTTT.

Here the CDR3 reads CASSFGGGAYQETQYF. The CDR3 DNA sequence: TGTGCCAGCAGTTTTGGCGGGGGGGCCTACCAAGAGACCCAGTACTTC. The rearrangement links TRBV6-2 or TRBV6-3 to TRBJ2-5; 9 bases match TRBD2. This CDR3 region has 16 residues. V lost 4 bases to trimming and J lost 0 bases; unmatched junction nucleotides: 6. Germline V gene sequence: CDR1 MNHEY, CDR2 SVGEGT.